Listed below are T cell receptor beta chains from one sample, sequenced in a study of PD-1 blockade in classical Hodgkin lymphoma. Only in-frame clones appear in the TCRdb table, and some are missing; sequencing was by immunoSEQ multiplex PCR. Here the sample spans approximately 73,000 clones, more than 85% being singletons. The sequenced sample was peripheral blood mononuclear cells (PBMCs), obtained at baseline. The receptors were sampled from a human donor with classical Hodgkin lymphoma. CDR3s include the opening cysteine and the closing phenylalanine or tryptophan. Fields, in order: CDR3 length, D gene, V gene, clone size, J gene, CDR3 protein, CDR3 DNA. D genes are given only for firm matches. Not every row has a clone size; where given, it reads once, few, many or a size class.

length: 14; D: .; V: TRBV19; size: .; J: TRBJ1-5; CDR3: CASSIGTGNQPQHF; DNA: TGTGCCAGTAGTATCGGGACGGGTAATCAGCCCCAGCATTTT
length: 12; D: .; V: TRBV19; size: .; J: TRBJ2-3; CDR3: CASSIYTDTQYF; DNA: TGTGCCAGTAGTATATACACAGATACGCAGTATTTT
length: 12; D: .; V: TRBV23-1; size: .; J: TRBJ2-7; CDR3: CASSPGSYEQYF; DNA: TGCGCCAGCAGCCCCGGGTCCTACGAGCAGTACTTC
length: 20; D: TRBD2; V: TRBV9; size: once; J: TRBJ2-5; CDR3: CASSVTPLYRAGGGQETQYF; DNA: TGTGCCAGCAGCGTAACCCCCCTTTATCGAGCGGGGGGAGGTCAAGAGACCCAGTACTTC
length: 16; D: .; V: TRBV5-1; size: .; J: TRBJ1-2; CDR3: CASSFGSRGLNYGYTF; DNA: TGCGCCAGCAGCTTTGGTAGCAGGGGCCTCAACTATGGCTACACCTTC
length: 15; D: .; V: TRBV5-1; size: .; J: TRBJ1-6; CDR3: CASSLEGDRNSPLHF; DNA: TGCGCCAGCAGCTTGGAAGGGGACCGAAATTCACCCCTCCACTTT
length: 13; D: .; V: TRBV18; size: .; J: TRBJ2-7; CDR3: CASSPNSREEQYF; DNA: TGTGCCAGCTCACCGAATAGCCGGGAGGAGCAGTACTTC
length: 16; D: .; V: TRBV2; size: .; J: TRBJ2-3; CDR3: CASSEGPAEVLNTQYF; DNA: TGTGCCAGCAGTGAAGGTCCAGCGGAGGTCCTTAATACGCAGTATTTT
length: 15; D: .; V: TRBV7-3; size: .; J: TRBJ2-3; CDR3: CASSDTGTSTDTQYF; DNA: TGTGCCAGCAGCGACACCGGGACTAGCACAGATACGCAGTATTTT
length: 17; D: TRBD1; V: TRBV28; size: .; J: TRBJ2-6; CDR3: CASPTGGRLSGANVLTF; DNA: TGTGCCAGCCCCACAGGGGGTAGACTCTCTGGGGCCAACGTCCTGACTTTC
length: 19; D: TRBD2; V: TRBV18; size: .; J: TRBJ2-7; CDR3: CASSPLVPQSDTSAYEQYF; DNA: TGTGCCAGCTCACCACTAGTTCCACAGAGCGACACTAGCGCCTACGAGCAGTACTTC
length: 13; D: .; V: TRBV19; size: .; J: TRBJ1-2; CDR3: CASSIALNYGYTF; DNA: TGTGCCAGTAGTATAGCGCTTAACTATGGCTACACCTTC
length: 15; D: .; V: TRBV11-2; size: .; J: TRBJ1-2; CDR3: CASSLFQGLLPGYTF; DNA: TGTGCCAGCAGCTTATTTCAGGGGTTATTACCTGGCTACACCTTC
length: 16; D: .; V: TRBV4-2; size: .; J: TRBJ1-1; CDR3: CASSQGVVGGNTEAFF; DNA: TGTGCCAGCAGCCAAGGAGTAGTTGGTGGGAACACTGAAGCTTTCTTT
length: 16; D: .; V: TRBV7-6; size: .; J: TRBJ1-6; CDR3: CASSYGPPLLNSPLHF; DNA: TGTGCCAGCAGCTACGGACCGCCGCTCCTTAATTCACCCCTCCACTTT
length: 13; D: .; V: TRBV6-1; size: .; J: TRBJ1-1; CDR3: CASSLNPNTEAFF; DNA: TGTGCCAGCAGTTTAAACCCGAACACTGAAGCTTTCTTT
length: 19; D: TRBD2; V: TRBV11-2; size: once; J: TRBJ2-1; CDR3: CASSPPGLAGWDPYNEQFF; DNA: TGTGCCAGCAGCCCCCCCGGGCTAGCGGGATGGGACCCCTACAATGAGCAGTTCTTC
length: 13; D: .; V: TRBV6-1; size: .; J: TRBJ2-3; CDR3: CASRGLYQDTQYF; DNA: TGTGCCAGCAGGGGTCTGTATCAAGATACGCAGTATTTT
length: 14; D: .; V: TRBV9; size: .; J: TRBJ2-7; CDR3: CASSGRDRLYEQYF; DNA: TGTGCCAGCAGCGGGCGGGACAGACTCTACGAGCAGTACTTC
length: 16; D: TRBD1; V: TRBV10-3; size: .; J: TRBJ2-2; CDR3: CAIRPRDRLNTGELFF; DNA: TGTGCCATCAGACCACGGGACAGGTTGAACACCGGGGAGCTGTTTTTT
length: 13; D: .; V: TRBV6-4; size: .; J: TRBJ2-2; CDR3: CASSDGDAGELFF; DNA: TGTGCCAGCAGTGATGGGGACGCTGGGGAGCTGTTTTTT
length: 16; D: TRBD1; V: TRBV5-6; size: .; J: TRBJ1-1; CDR3: CASSLRAGTGVGEAFF; DNA: TGTGCCAGCAGCTTGCGCGCCGGGACAGGGGTAGGGGAAGCTTTCTTT
length: 13; D: .; V: TRBV2; size: .; J: TRBJ2-7; CDR3: CASSEGGAREQYF; DNA: TGTGCCAGCAGCGAAGGCGGAGCGCGGGAGCAGTACTTC
length: 19; D: .; V: TRBV5-1; size: .; J: TRBJ1-2; CDR3: CASSLLPLSLAPLDYGYTF; DNA: TGCGCCAGCAGTCTTCTCCCCCTGTCGCTAGCCCCACTGGACTATGGCTACACCTTC
length: 15; D: TRBD1; V: TRBV9; size: .; J: TRBJ2-3; CDR3: CASSTWDRSAGTQYF; DNA: TGTGCCAGCAGCACGTGGGACAGGTCGGCGGGTACGCAGTATTTT
length: 15; D: .; V: TRBV7-9; size: .; J: TRBJ2-1; CDR3: CASGLGGTGLNEQFF; DNA: TGTGCCAGCGGCTTAGGGGGGACTGGTCTCAATGAGCAGTTCTTC
length: 16; D: .; V: TRBV5-1; size: .; J: TRBJ1-3; CDR3: CASSLDTFSSGNTIYF; DNA: TGCGCCAGCAGCTTGGATACGTTCAGCTCTGGAAACACCATATATTTT
length: 15; D: TRBD2; V: TRBV2; size: .; J: TRBJ2-1; CDR3: CASSEPGTSGAEQFF; DNA: TGTGCCAGCAGTGAACCCGGGACTAGCGGGGCTGAGCAGTTCTTC